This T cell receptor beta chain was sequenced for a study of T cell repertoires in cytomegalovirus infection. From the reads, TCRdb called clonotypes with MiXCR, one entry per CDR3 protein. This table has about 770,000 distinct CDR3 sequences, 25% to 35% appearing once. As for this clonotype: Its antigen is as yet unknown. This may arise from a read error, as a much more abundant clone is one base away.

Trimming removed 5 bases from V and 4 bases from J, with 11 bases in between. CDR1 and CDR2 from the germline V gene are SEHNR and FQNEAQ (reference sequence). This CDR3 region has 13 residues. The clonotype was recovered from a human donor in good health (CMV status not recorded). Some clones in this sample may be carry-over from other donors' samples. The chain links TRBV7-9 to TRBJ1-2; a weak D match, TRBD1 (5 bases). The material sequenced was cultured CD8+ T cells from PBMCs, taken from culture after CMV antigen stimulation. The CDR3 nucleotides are TGTGCCAGCAGCACGGGACGGCTCTATGGCTACACCTTC. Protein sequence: CASSTGRLYGYTF.